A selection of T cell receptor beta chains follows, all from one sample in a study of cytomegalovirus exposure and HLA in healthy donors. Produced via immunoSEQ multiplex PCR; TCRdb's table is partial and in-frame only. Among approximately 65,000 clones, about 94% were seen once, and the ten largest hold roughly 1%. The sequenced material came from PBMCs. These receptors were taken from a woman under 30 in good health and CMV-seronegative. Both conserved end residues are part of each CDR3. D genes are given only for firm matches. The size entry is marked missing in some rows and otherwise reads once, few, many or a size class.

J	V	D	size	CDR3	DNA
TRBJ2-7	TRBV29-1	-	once	CSVRSGSYEQYF	TGCAGCGTCCGTAGCGGCTCCTACGAGCAGTACTTC
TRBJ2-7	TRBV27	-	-	CASSFRGSYEQYF	TGTGCCAGCAGTTTTCGCGGATCCTACGAGCAGTACTTC
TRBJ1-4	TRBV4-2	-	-	CASSQDGAGKGVEKLFF	TGTGCCAGCAGCCAAGATGGCGCGGGAAAGGGTGTGGAAAAACTGTTTTTT
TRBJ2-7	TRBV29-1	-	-	CSASTVDEQYF	TGCAGCGCAAGTACGGTTGACGAGCAGTACTTC
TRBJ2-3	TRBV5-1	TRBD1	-	CASSSPGQSTDTQYF	TGCGCCAGCAGCAGTCCGGGACAGAGCACAGATACGCAGTATTTT
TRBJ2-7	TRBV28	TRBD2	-	CASGWTRGSYEQYF	TGTGCCAGCGGATGGACGCGGGGGTCCTACGAGCAGTACTTC
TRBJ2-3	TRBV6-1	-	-	CASSVLRGEGTDTQYF	TGTGCCAGCAGTGTGCTGCGGGGAGAAGGCACAGATACGCAGTATTTT
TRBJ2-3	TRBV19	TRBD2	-	CASSMLAGTDTQYF	TGTGCCAGTAGTATGCTAGCGGGGACAGATACGCAGTATTTT
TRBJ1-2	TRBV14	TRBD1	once	CASSPDRGLGYTF	TGTGCCAGCAGCCCAGACAGGGGGCTTGGCTACACCTTC
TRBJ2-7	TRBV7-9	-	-	CASSHPADRNYEQYF	TGTGCCAGCAGCCACCCAGCGGACAGAAACTACGAGCAGTACTTC
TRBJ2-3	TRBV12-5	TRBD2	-	CASGLELAGGLLTDTQYF	TGTGCTAGTGGTTTGGAGCTAGCGGGAGGGCTCCTGACAGATACGCAGTATTTT
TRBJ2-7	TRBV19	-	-	CASSMVAGLSYEQYF	TGTGCCAGTAGTATGGTGGCGGGCCTATCCTACGAGCAGTACTTC
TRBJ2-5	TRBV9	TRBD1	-	CASSAWTGEIETQYF	TGTGCCAGCAGCGCGTGGACAGGGGAAATAGAGACCCAGTACTTC
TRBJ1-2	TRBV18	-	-	CASSPGATYGYTF	TGTGCCAGCTCACCGGGAGCTACCTATGGCTACACCTTC
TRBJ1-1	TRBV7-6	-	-	CASSPIEGNTEAFF	TGTGCCAGCAGCCCCATCGAGGGCAACACTGAAGCTTTCTTT
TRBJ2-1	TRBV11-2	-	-	CASSPSGGLFF	TGTGCCAGCAGCCCATCGGGGGGCCTATTCTTC
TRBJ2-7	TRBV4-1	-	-	CASRPGSYEQYF	TGCGCCAGCAGGCCGGGGTCCTACGAGCAGTACTTC